One sample yielded the 19 T cell receptor beta chains listed below, sequenced in a study of control samples from healthy donors and cancer patients. Generated by immunoSEQ multiplex PCR, the TCRdb table keeps only in-frame clones and is missing some. The table records about 63,000 clones, roughly 85% of them present only once. Input material: blood. The receptor source for this set is a man aged 35 to 55 in good health.

This sequence joins TRBV2 and TRBJ2-3; 8 positions agree with TRBD1. CDR1 is SNHLY, CDR2 FYNNEI, per germline. The CDR3 is 13 residues long. The V gene end was trimmed by 11 bases and the J gene end by 1 base; junction bases not matched to a gene: 5. CDR3 nucleotides: TGTGCCGGAAACAGGGGGGGCACAGATACGCAGTATTTT. This encodes CAGNRGGTDTQYF.

The chain couples TRBV7-9 to TRBJ2-1; no clear D. CDR1 and CDR2 from the germline V gene are SEHNR and FQNEAQ (reference sequence). With 2 bases removed from V and 8 bases from J, the gap between germline ends came to 10 bases. The CDR3 has 13 residues. The CDR3: CASSLSVAYEQFF. CDR3 sequence (DNA): TGTGCCAGCAGCTTATCGGTAGCATATGAGCAGTTCTTC.

The chain uses TRBV5-1 and TRBJ1-2; no definite D call. CDR1 and CDR2 from the germline V gene are SGHRS and YFSETQ. This CDR3 contains 14 residues. V lost 4 bases and J 8 bases, leaving 18 bases between the germline ends. This CDR3 reads CASSPAQPGSGYTF. In DNA, the CDR3 is TGCGCCAGCAGCCCGGCCCAGCCCGGGTCAGGCTACACCTTC.

The rearrangement links TRBV7-8 to TRBJ2-3, with TRBD2 matching 7 bases. From germline, CDR1 is SGHVS and CDR2 FQNEAQ. V lost 5 bases to trimming and J lost 5 bases; unmatched junction nucleotides: 13. The CDR3 loop spans 16 amino acids. CDR3 bases: TGTGCCAGCAGCCCCCGGTGGGGGGGAGGGAAAGATACGCAGTATTTT. Protein product: CASSPRWGGGKDTQYF.

The chain employs TRBV7-2 and TRBJ1-1; D is unclear. Trimming removed 1 base at V and 0 bases at J, with 9 bases between. CDR3 length: 15 residues. CDR1 is SGHTA and CDR2 is FQGNSA in the germline V gene. The chain's CDR3 is CASSLEPGMNTEAFF. In nucleotides, the CDR3 is TGTGCCAGCAGCTTAGAGCCGGGAATGAACACTGAAGCTTTCTTT.

Only one count was recorded for this clone. The chain's CDR3 is CASRGGSSYNEQFF. Written as DNA, the CDR3 is TGTGCCAGCAGGGGGGGCAGCTCCTACAATGAGCAGTTCTTC. V gene TRBV2 combines with J gene TRBJ2-1, with D perhaps assigned TRBD1 or TRBD2 (6 bases each). Looked up from germline, CDR1 is SNHLY and CDR2 is FYNNEI. Deletions cut 6 bases from V and 0 bases from J, with 9 bases between. This CDR3 region has 14 residues.

The J gene is TRBJ2-7, the V gene TRBV7-9, with a weak D call TRBD2 (5 bases). The CDR3 spans 16 residues. Germline CDR1 SEHNR, CDR2 FQNEAQ (reference sequence). With 1 base removed from V and 6 bases from J, the gap between germline ends came to 19 bases. The DNA for the CDR3 is TGTGCCAGCAGCTTAGGGCCCGCCGGTGGGGAGAGCGAGCAGTACTTC. Its translation is CASSLGPAGGESEQYF.

The chain's CDR3 is CASNRNREDGYTF. The CDR3 nucleotides read TGTGCCAGCAACAGGAACAGGGAGGATGGCTACACCTTC. This chain uses TRBV7-9 with TRBJ1-2; possibly TRBD1 for D (6 bases). This CDR3 has 13 residues. Germline CDR1 and CDR2: SEHNR and FQNEAQ (reference sequence). V lost 7 bases and J lost 6, with 15 bases in between.

V and J are TRBV29-1 and TRBJ2-1; TRBD1 is a possible D gene (5 bases). Germline V gene sequence: CDR1 SQVTM, CDR2 ANQGSEA. The V gene lost 7 bases and the J gene lost 5 bases, with 12 bases spanning the gap. The CDR3 contains 12 residues. CDR3 DNA sequence: TGCAGCGCCGACAGACCAGACAATGAGCAGTTCTTC. This gives the protein CSADRPDNEQFF.

The gene calls are TRBV15 and TRBJ1-2; 10 nucleotides line up with TRBD1. After removal of 1 base from V and 7 bases from J, the junction contained 12 bases not matched to a gene. Germline CDR1 reads LNHNV; CDR2 reads YYDKDF (reference sequence). The CDR3 runs 17 residues. The CDR3 DNA follows: TGTGCCACCAGCAGAGCTGCAACGGACAGGGGGGAGTCTGGCTACACCTTC. Its protein product is CATSRAATDRGESGYTF.

This sequence joins TRBV4-3 and TRBJ1-2; TRBD1 is a possible D gene (6 bases). With 0 bases removed from V and 7 bases from J, the gap between germline ends came to 21 bases. Germline V gene data show CDR1 as LGHNA and CDR2 as YSLEER. This CDR3 has 17 amino acids. The CDR3 nucleotides read TGCGCCAGCAGCCAAGACTTAGGGTTTCCAGGGGAAGGTGGCTACACCTTC. This gives the protein CASSQDLGFPGEGGYTF.

A single count supports this clone. The chain uses TRBV4-3 and TRBJ1-1, with D perhaps matching TRBD1 (5 bases). Germline assignment: CDR1 LGHNA and CDR2 YSLEER. This CDR3 contains 14 residues. The V end was cut by 3 bases, the J end by 0 bases, with 8 bases between. The CDR3 spells CASSHGTVNTEAFF. Written as DNA, the CDR3 is TGCGCCAGCAGCCACGGGACCGTGAACACTGAAGCTTTCTTT.

This clone was counted a single time. This rearrangement joins TRBV28 to TRBJ1-5; 7 nucleotides line up with TRBD1. Per germline, CDR1 MDHEN and CDR2 SYDVKM. CDR3 length equals 16 residues. J gave up 3 bases and V 2 bases, and 7 bases lay outside the gene matches. The CDR3 region has the DNA TGTGCCAGCAGTTTAGAGCCAGGGGGAAACAATCAGCCCCAGCATTTT. It translates to CASSLEPGGNNQPQHF.

CDR3 loop: CASSFDRAGGYTF. Here the CDR3 DNA reads TGTGCCAGCAGTTTTGACAGGGCCGGAGGCTACACCTTC. The chain employs TRBV12-3 or TRBV12-4 and TRBJ1-2, with 7 bases fitting TRBD1. J gave up 8 bases and V 3 bases, and 6 bases lay outside the gene matches. The CDR3 totals 13 residues.

The CDR3 is CASSLRENIQYF. The CDR3 DNA follows: TGTGCCAGCAGCTTGCGGGAAAACATTCAGTACTTC. The chain has TRBV7-9 and TRBJ2-4, with a possible D match to TRBD2 (5 bases). V lost 3 bases and J lost 5, with 5 bases in between. Germline loops: CDR1 SEHNR, CDR2 FQNEAQ (reference sequence). The length of the CDR3 is 12 residues.

Only one count was recorded for this clone. The chain is built from TRBV11-2 and TRBJ2-7; 16 bases line up with TRBD2. Trimming removed 9 bases from V and 5 bases from J; junction bases left unmatched: 10. This CDR3 is 16 amino acids long. Germline lookup yields CDR1 SGHAT and CDR2 FQNNGV. The CDR3 nucleotides read TGTGCCAGTAATTCCGGGACTAGCGGGAGGGCCGACGAGCAGTACTTC. Its protein is CASNSGTSGRADEQYF.

This clone was seen only once. The chain carries TRBV10-3 and TRBJ2-2; 8 bases agree with TRBD1. The trim removed 9 bases at V and 3 bases at J, leaving 3 bases unmatched. This CDR3 region has 13 residues. Germline loops: CDR1 ENHRY, CDR2 SYGVKD. In DNA, the CDR3 is TGTGCCATGCAGGGGGCTCACACCGGGGAGCTGTTTTTT. Protein product: CAMQGAHTGELFF.

The CDR3 sequence: CASSQDRGSGRYNEQFF. The CDR3 region has the DNA TGCGCCAGCAGCCAAGATAGGGGTAGCGGGAGATACAATGAGCAGTTCTTC. The V and J genes are TRBV4-3 and TRBJ2-1; TRBD2 matches 9 bases. J gave up 4 bases and V 0 bases, and 7 bases lay outside the gene matches. CDR1 is LGHNA and CDR2 is YSLEER in the germline V gene. The CDR3 runs 17 residues.

This chain links TRBV19 with TRBJ1-2, with D tentatively TRBD1 (6 bases). Per germline, CDR1 LNHDA and CDR2 SQIVND (reference sequence). Trimming removed 4 bases at V and 4 bases at J, with 10 bases between. The CDR3 has 13 amino acids. The chain's CDR3 is CASSTTTGYGYTF. CDR3 DNA: TGTGCCAGTAGTACCACGACAGGCTATGGCTACACCTTC.